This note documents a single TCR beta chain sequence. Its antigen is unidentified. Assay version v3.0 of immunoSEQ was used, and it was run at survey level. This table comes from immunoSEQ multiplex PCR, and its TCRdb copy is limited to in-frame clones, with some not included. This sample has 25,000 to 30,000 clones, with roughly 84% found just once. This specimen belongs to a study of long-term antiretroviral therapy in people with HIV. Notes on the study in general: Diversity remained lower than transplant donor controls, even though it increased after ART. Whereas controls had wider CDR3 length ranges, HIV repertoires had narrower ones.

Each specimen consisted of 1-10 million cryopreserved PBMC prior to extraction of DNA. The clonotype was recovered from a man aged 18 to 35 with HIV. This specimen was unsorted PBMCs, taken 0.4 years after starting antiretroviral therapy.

CDR3 DNA sequence: TGCGCCAGCAGCCGACCGGGCCCTGATATCTATGGCTACACCTTC. This gives the protein CASSRPGPDIYGYTF. The V gene is TRBV4-1, the J gene TRBJ1-2; no clear D. Trimming pared 4 bases from V and 4 bases from J, leaving 16 bases between. The CDR3 covers 15 residues. Germline CDR1 MGHRA, CDR2 YSYEKL.